A selection of T cell receptor beta chains follows, all from one sample in a study of blood T cell repertoires in COVID-19. Repertoires were generated with immunoSEQ multiplex PCR, while TCRdb's copy carries only in-frame clones and drops some. The table includes some 700,000 clones, 80% to 90% detected once. Sequencing used peripheral blood. The receptors come from a woman aged 18-29 years with acute or convalescent COVID-19. Both conserved end residues are part of each CDR3. Each record gives: CDR3 DNA, CDR3 protein, D gene, V gene, J gene, clone size. A D gene is named only where the DNA matches it firmly. Part of the rows lack a size; the others show once, few, many or a class for expanded clones.

TGCGCCAGCAGCCGTTCGAGGACACCTCAGCCCTACGAGCAGTACTTC,CASSRSRTPQPYEQYF,-,TRBV4-1,TRBJ2-7,-
TGCAGCGTTCAGGTCAGACAAGAGACCCAGTACTTC,CSVQVRQETQYF,-,TRBV29-1,TRBJ2-5,-
TGTGCCAGCAGCCGGACGGGATACAATGAGCAGTTCTTC,CASSRTGYNEQFF,-,TRBV3-1/TRBV3-2,TRBJ2-1,-
TGCGCCAGCAGCCTTAGCGGGGGCAATGAGCAGTTCTTC,CASSLSGGNEQFF,TRBD2,TRBV4-3,TRBJ2-1,-
TGTGCCAGCAGTTTCGGGACAGGTTCCTACGAGCAGTACTTC,CASSFGTGSYEQYF,TRBD1,TRBV27,TRBJ2-7,-
TGTGCCAGCAGCTTCAGGGAAGGGGGCACTGAAGCTTTCTTT,CASSFREGGTEAFF,-,TRBV7-9,TRBJ1-1,-
TGTGCCAGCAGTTTATCCCCAGGGGTTGCGAATGAGCAGTTCTTC,CASSLSPGVANEQFF,-,TRBV27,TRBJ2-1,-
TGTGCCAGCAGCTTAGCTCTCAAAGAGAGCTCGGCTTTCTTT,CASSLALKESSAFF,-,TRBV7-9,TRBJ1-1,-
TGTGCCAGCAGCCTCTACAGGGGGTCGCGGTCCTATAATTCACCCCTCCACTTT,CASSLYRGSRSYNSPLHF,TRBD1,TRBV7-3,TRBJ1-6,-
TGCGCCAGCAGCTTGGCCGCAGGTGCGGGGAGGGAGACCCAGTACTTC,CASSLAAGAGRETQYF,-,TRBV5-1,TRBJ2-5,-
TGTGCCAGCAGCGGAGGCTTCATGAACACTGAAGCTTTCTTT,CASSGGFMNTEAFF,-,TRBV9,TRBJ1-1,-
TGTGCCAGCAGTGAATTTAGCGGGGGGCCAGATACGCAGTATTTT,CASSEFSGGPDTQYF,TRBD2,TRBV6-1,TRBJ2-3,-
TGCGCCAGCACGGCGGGGCCCGAGAATTCACCCCTCCACTTT,CASTAGPENSPLHF,-,TRBV5-1,TRBJ1-6,-
TGTGCCAGCAGCCAAGACGGGGACAGGAAGGGGAACTATGGCTACACCTTC,CASSQDGDRKGNYGYTF,TRBD1,TRBV4-2,TRBJ1-2,-
TGTGCCAGCAGCTTGGGGTGGGCCCCTCACGACGAGCAGTACTTC,CASSLGWAPHDEQYF,-,TRBV5-6,TRBJ2-7,few
TGCAGTGCGGGAGAGTGGGGCTACACCTTC,CSAGEWGYTF,-,TRBV20-1,TRBJ1-2,-
TGCAGTGCTAGTCCGGGACATAACTTTTACTCTGGAAACACCATATATTTT,CSASPGHNFYSGNTIYF,-,TRBV20-1,TRBJ1-3,-
TGTGCCAGCAGCCACGGACTAGCGGGGTGGGAGACCCAGTACTTC,CASSHGLAGWETQYF,TRBD2,TRBV7-6,TRBJ2-5,once
TGTGCCAGCAGCCGCGGGACAGGGTCCTACGAGCAGTACTTC,CASSRGTGSYEQYF,TRBD1,TRBV11-1,TRBJ2-7,-
TGTGCCACCAGCAGAGAGGGATGGACAGGACCCAACTATGGCTACACCTTC,CATSREGWTGPNYGYTF,TRBD1,TRBV15,TRBJ1-2,-
TGTGCCAGCAGCTTAGTTACAGGGGGGGCCTCTGGGGCCAACGTCCTGACTTTC,CASSLVTGGASGANVLTF,-,TRBV13,TRBJ2-6,-
TGTGCCAGCACTTACGACAGGGGATGGCGAGAAAAACTGTTTTTT,CASTYDRGWREKLFF,TRBD1,TRBV6-5,TRBJ1-4,once
TGTGCCTGGAGTACGACAGGAAACACCATATATTTT,CAWSTTGNTIYF,-,TRBV30,TRBJ1-3,-
TGTGCCAGCAGGGGACAGGGGGGTCAGCCCCAGCATTTT,CASRGQGGQPQHF,TRBD1,TRBV2,TRBJ1-5,-
TGCGCCAGCATAGCAGGGCTGGCGAACACTGAAGCTTTCTTT,CASIAGLANTEAFF,-,TRBV5-1,TRBJ1-1,-
TGTGCCAGCGCACGCGGGGAGGGGGTCCACGAGCAGTACTTC,CASARGEGVHEQYF,-,TRBV11-1,TRBJ2-7,-
TGTGCCAGCAGCTTAGCGGGGCGGCAAAACTATGGCTACACCTTC,CASSLAGRQNYGYTF,-,TRBV7-9,TRBJ1-2,-
TGCAGCGTTGAGACTCCCCAAGAGGAAAAACTGTTTTTT,CSVETPQEEKLFF,-,TRBV29-1,TRBJ1-4,-
TGCAGCGCCGAGGGGGAAGGGGAGCTGTTTTTT,CSAEGEGELFF,-,TRBV29-1,TRBJ2-2,-
TGTGCCAGCAGTGAAGAGTCGGGGTCAACTGAAGCTTTCTTT,CASSEESGSTEAFF,-,TRBV6-1,TRBJ1-1,-
TGTGCCAGCTCACCATCGGGGACAACGAACACTGAAGCTTTCTTT,CASSPSGTTNTEAFF,-,TRBV18,TRBJ1-1,-
TGTGCCAGCAGTGCCTCACTAGCGGGGGGGCTATCAGAGCAGTTCTTC,CASSASLAGGLSEQFF,TRBD2,TRBV6-4,TRBJ2-1,-
TGTGCCAGTCATAACGGGGGGGATGAGCAGTTCTTC,CASHNGGDEQFF,TRBD2,TRBV2,TRBJ2-1,-
TGTGCCAGCAGTTACTCGAGAGACAGCTATCAGCCCCAGCATTTT,CASSYSRDSYQPQHF,-,TRBV6-6,TRBJ1-5,-
TGTGCCAGCAGTGAAAGACAGGACACCGGGGAGCTGTTTTTT,CASSERQDTGELFF,-,TRBV6-4,TRBJ2-2,-
TGTGCCAGCAGCTTGAGGCCTTTAGGGGCAGGCCCTAACTATGGCTACACCTTC,CASSLRPLGAGPNYGYTF,-,TRBV5-8,TRBJ1-2,-
TGTGCCAGCAGTGAAAAGGTTGCAGCCGCGTCTAGGACACTGAAAGCTTTCTTT,CASSEKVAAASRTLKAFF,-,TRBV6-1,TRBJ1-1,few
TGCGCCAGCAGCTTACTAGCGGGGGGACTGTCCTACAATGAGCAGTTCTTC,CASSLLAGGLSYNEQFF,TRBD2,TRBV5-1,TRBJ2-1,few
TGTGCCAGCAGCTTGTTCTCGGGACTGAACAATGAGCAGTTCTTC,CASSLFSGLNNEQFF,-,TRBV5-4,TRBJ2-1,-
TGTGCCAGCAGGCAGCCTATCGAGAGGGGCTACACCTTC,CASRQPIERGYTF,-,TRBV12-3/TRBV12-4,TRBJ1-2,-
TGTGCCAGCTCACCACCGAACAGACCGAACACCGGGGAGCTGTTTTTT,CASSPPNRPNTGELFF,-,TRBV18,TRBJ2-2,-
TGCGCCAGCAGCCAGAACTCCTACGGACTAGCCTACGAGCAGTACTTC,CASSQNSYGLAYEQYF,TRBD2,TRBV4-1,TRBJ2-7,-
TGTGCCAGCAGCCAACAGACAGGGTCTAGGGAGACCCAGTACTTC,CASSQQTGSRETQYF,TRBD1,TRBV4-2,TRBJ2-5,-
TGCGCCAGCAGACGGAGCGACAGGGACGTTTCCGAAAAACTGTTTTTT,CASRRSDRDVSEKLFF,TRBD1,TRBV5-1,TRBJ1-4,once
TGTGCCAGCAGTCTTAAGATACAGGGGAGAAATTCACCCCTCCACTTT,CASSLKIQGRNSPLHF,TRBD1,TRBV27,TRBJ1-6,-
TGTGCCAGCACCCCGGGACAGAGAAATGGCTACACCTTC,CASTPGQRNGYTF,TRBD1,TRBV5-4,TRBJ1-2,-
TGCGCCAGCAGCCAAGTTCTGCGGACAGGGAACACCGGGGAGCTGTTTTTT,CASSQVLRTGNTGELFF,TRBD1,TRBV4-1,TRBJ2-2,few
TGTGCCTGGAGTGTAGGGAGTGGGACAGCAACCTACGAGCAGTACTTC,CAWSVGSGTATYEQYF,TRBD1,TRBV30,TRBJ2-7,-
TGTGCCAGCAGCTTGCCACAGGGCAATGAGCAGTTCTTC,CASSLPQGNEQFF,-,TRBV5-4,TRBJ2-1,-
TGTGCCAGCAAAAACCAGGGTTGGAGCTACACCTTC,CASKNQGWSYTF,-,TRBV27,TRBJ1-2,once
TGTGCCTGGGCCACAGGGAATGGTCAGCCCCAGCATTTT,CAWATGNGQPQHF,-,TRBV30,TRBJ1-5,-
TGTGCCAGTAGTCTTAGCGGAGATTCCTACAATGAGCAGTTCTTC,CASSLSGDSYNEQFF,-,TRBV19,TRBJ2-1,once